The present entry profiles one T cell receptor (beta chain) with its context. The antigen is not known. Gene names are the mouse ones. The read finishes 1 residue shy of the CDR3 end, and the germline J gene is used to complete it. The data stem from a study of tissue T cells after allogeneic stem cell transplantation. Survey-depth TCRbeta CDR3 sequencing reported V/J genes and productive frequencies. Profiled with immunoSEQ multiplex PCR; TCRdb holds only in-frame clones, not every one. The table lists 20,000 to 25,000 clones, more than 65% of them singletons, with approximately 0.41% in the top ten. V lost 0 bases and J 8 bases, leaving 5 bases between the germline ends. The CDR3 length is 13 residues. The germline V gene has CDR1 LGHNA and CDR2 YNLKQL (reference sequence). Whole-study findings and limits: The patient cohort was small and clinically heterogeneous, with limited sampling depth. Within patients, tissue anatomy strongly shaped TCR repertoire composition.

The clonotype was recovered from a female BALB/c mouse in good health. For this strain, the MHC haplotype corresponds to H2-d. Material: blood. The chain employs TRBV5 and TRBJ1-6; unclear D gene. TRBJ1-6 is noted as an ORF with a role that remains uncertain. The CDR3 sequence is CASSQDWDSPLYF. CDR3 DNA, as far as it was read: TGTGCCAGCAGCCAAGACTGGGATTCGCCCCTCTAC.